This TCR beta chain came from a study of blood T cell repertoires in COVID-19. Enrolment of Seattle patients took place during active infection, and they were followed longitudinally. The CDR3 spans 14 residues. Trimming stripped 5 bases from V and 3 bases from J, with 14 bases between. Germline lookup yields CDR1 MNHEY and CDR2 SMNVEV (reference sequence). Authors' methods: Reference gene primer amplification in the assay estimated nucleated cell counts. Measured with immunoSEQ multiplex PCR; TCRdb has only the in-frame clones, and not every one. That table gives V, J and clone size, and the DNA gave D and trimming. The sample has 220,000 or so clones; about 90% are singletons.

The sequencing sample was made of peripheral blood. The chain joins TRBV27 to TRBJ2-7; no firm D call. This TCR came from a man aged 55 to 70 with COVID-19, enrolled during active disease. Here the CDR3 DNA reads TGTGCCAGCAGTCCCTTCCTTCTACGCTACGAGCAGTACTTC. It is translated as CASSPFLLRYEQYF.